The TCR beta chain under discussion was sequenced for a study of T cell changes during pregnancy in multiple sclerosis (dated by TCRdb to about 2019). For the wider study: In women with multiple sclerosis, the researchers looked at how the T cell repertoire shifted as pregnancy progressed.

Library prep was done by the immunoSEQ multiplex PCR assay. In TCRdb, the immuneACCESS table is reduced to in-frame sequences with V and J assigned. These tables do not hold every clone; where another copy was compared, an unresolved V gene accounts for under half, and the others remain unexplained. The sample table records 40,000 or so clones; around 92% of these occur just once. The ten largest clones take up 12% of the sample. Details on this clone: There is no known antigen for this receptor. Per-base quality was not reported, and no clone a single base away is much larger than it.

Including cysteine and phenylalanine, the CDR3 has 18 amino acids. Kept here is only the CDR3 DNA, which spans 54 bases and is read in frame from base 1. The germline V and J ends show losses of 1 base and 3 bases respectively, and no gene match explains 10 bases of the junction. For CDR1 and CDR2, the germline V gene (reference sequence) lists LNHDA and SQIVND. The sequence was obtained from a female donor with multiple sclerosis, enrolled in a pregnancy study. The chain was built from TRBV19 and TRBJ1-5; 9 bases in the junction line up with TRBD1. The source material was CD8+ T cells from peripheral blood mononuclear cells, sampled after pregnancy. The CDR3 has the sequence CASSIAPGQGKPNQPQHF. The DNA sequence reads TGTGCCAGTAGTATAGCCCCCGGACAGGGGAAACCCAATCAGCCCCAGCATTTT.